This T cell receptor beta chain was recorded in a study of T-cell reconstitution after alpha-beta-depleted transplantation in children. Findings and limits, study-wide: A year post-transplant, T-cell counts and diversity derived mostly from newly produced T cells. Surviving recipient T cells and intrathymic progenitors accounted for some patients' high TCRbeta diversity at day 60. At around two months after transplant, the alpha-beta T cells were reportedly derived from several hundred expanded clones that came from non-depleted graft cells.

Germline-derived CDR1 and CDR2 are ENHRY and SYGVKD. CDR3 size: 16 residues. V was trimmed by 5 bases and J by 5 bases, leaving 18 bases between them. Unique molecular identifiers were incorporated into the prepared TCRbeta library. One entry per CDR3 protein, called by TCRdb with MiXCR from the PCR reads. Of hundreds of thousands of distinct CDR3 sequences listed, around 15% were seen once; the top ten hold roughly two fifths. In the case of this clonotype: Its antigen remains unknown.

The source is a male patient between 2 and 15 years old who had a stem cell transplant for acute lymphoblastic leukemia, so the T cells may come from the graft donor. The chain uses TRBV10-3 and TRBJ2-2; D gene unclear. The sequenced sample was PBMCs, mostly from graft donor cells, obtained 360 days after TCRalphabeta/CD19-depleted stem cell transplant. The CDR3 DNA sequence: TGTGCCATCAGTTCACCTTTATGGGCCCAGACCGGGGAGCTGTTTTTT. Translation: CAISSPLWAQTGELFF.